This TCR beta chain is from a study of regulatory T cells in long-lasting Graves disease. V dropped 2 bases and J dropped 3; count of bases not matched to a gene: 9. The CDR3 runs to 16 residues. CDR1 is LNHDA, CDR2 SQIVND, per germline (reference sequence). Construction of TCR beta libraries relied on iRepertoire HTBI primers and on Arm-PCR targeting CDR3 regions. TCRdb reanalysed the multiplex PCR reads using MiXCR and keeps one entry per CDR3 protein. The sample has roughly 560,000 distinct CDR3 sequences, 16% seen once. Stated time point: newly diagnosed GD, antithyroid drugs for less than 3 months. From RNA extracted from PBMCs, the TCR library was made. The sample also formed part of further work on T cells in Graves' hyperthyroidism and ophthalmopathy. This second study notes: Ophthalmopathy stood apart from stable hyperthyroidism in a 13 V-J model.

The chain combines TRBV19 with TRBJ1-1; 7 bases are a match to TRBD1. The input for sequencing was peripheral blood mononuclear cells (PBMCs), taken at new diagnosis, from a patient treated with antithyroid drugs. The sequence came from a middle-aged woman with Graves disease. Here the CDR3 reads CASSINLGGGDTEAFF. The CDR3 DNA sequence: TGTGCCAGTAGTATAAATTTAGGGGGCGGGGACACTGAAGCTTTCTTT.